The next 18 T cell receptor beta chains were all read from a single sample in a study of CD8 T cells in Susac syndrome. An amount of RNA that ranged from roughly 0.45 to 1 ug was reverse transcribed with random hexamers. TCRdb re-called the immunoSEQ multiplex PCR reads with MiXCR, one entry per CDR3 protein. The table has about 180,000 distinct CDR3 sequences, more than 90% seen once. Sequenced input: CD4+ T cells from PBMCs. The receptor source for this set is a human donor with multiple sclerosis.

CDR3 DNA sequence: TGCGCCAGCAGCTCGGGACTAGCGGGACGCCAAGAGACCCAGTACTTC. Translated, it gives CASSSGLAGRQETQYF. This chain links TRBV5-1 with TRBJ2-5, with TRBD2 identical over 13 bases. The CDR3 runs 16 residues. Germline loops: CDR1 SGHRS, CDR2 YFSETQ. Trimming at V came to 3 bases and at J to 1 base, leaving 3 bases not matched to a gene.

The CDR3 reads CASSPRVVLTGELFF. CDR3 DNA: TGCGCCAGCAGCCCCCGAGTCGTTCTCACCGGGGAGCTGTTTTTT. The chain employs TRBV4-1 and TRBJ2-2; D not certain. The CDR3 length is 15 residues. Per germline, CDR1 MGHRA and CDR2 YSYEKL. V was cut by 4 bases and J by 4 bases, with 13 bases left in between.

CDR3 region: CASSSVGAYEQFF. Here the CDR3 DNA reads TGTGCCAGCAGCTCGGTCGGGGCCTATGAGCAGTTCTTC. The chain couples TRBV5-6 to TRBJ2-1, with D perhaps given as TRBD1 or TRBD2 (5 bases each). Germline CDR1 SGHDT, CDR2 YYEEEE. Trimming took 3 bases from V and 8 from J, leaving 12 bases between them. The CDR3 has 13 residues.

This rearrangement joins TRBV12-3 or TRBV12-4 to TRBJ1-2; TRBD1 aligns across 7 bases. CDR3 length equals 17 residues. Trimming removed 3 bases from V and 4 bases from J; junction bases left unmatched: 14. CDR3 nucleotides: TGTGCCAGCAGTTTTGGGACAGCTCCTTTCAATCTCTATGGCTACACCTTC. Protein sequence: CASSFGTAPFNLYGYTF.

The chain combines TRBV20-1 with TRBJ2-7, with TRBD2 matching 8 bases. The CDR3 has 14 residues. Trimming removed 5 bases from V and 2 bases from J; junction bases left unmatched: 8. Germline assignment: CDR1 DFQATT and CDR2 SNEGSKA (reference sequence). CDR3 sequence reads: CSAPKLAGAYEQYF. The CDR3 region has the DNA TGCAGTGCTCCAAAGCTAGCGGGTGCCTACGAGCAGTACTTC.

This chain links TRBV5-1 with TRBJ2-5, with D possibly TRBD2 on 6 matching bases. Germline CDR1 SGHRS, CDR2 YFSETQ. Trimming removed 0 bases from V and 1 base from J, with 19 bases in between. CDR3 size: 18 residues. The CDR3 DNA reads as TGCGCCAGCAGCTTGGGGGCTAGCGCAGCATCCCCCCAAGAGACCCAGTACTTC. Protein: CASSLGASAASPQETQYF.

The chain links TRBV6-6 to TRBJ2-3, with unresolved D. CDR1 MNHNY and CDR2 SVGAGI come from the germline V gene (reference sequence). This CDR3 region has 11 residues. The V end was cut by 5 bases, the J end by 6 bases, with 6 bases between. The DNA for the CDR3 is TGTGCCAGCAGTAAGGCGGATACGCAGTATTTT. This codes for CASSKADTQYF.

V and J are TRBV27 and TRBJ2-6; unclear D gene. This CDR3 spans 13 amino acids. The germline V gene has CDR1 MNHEY and CDR2 SMNVEV (reference sequence). Trimming shortened V by 10 bases and J by 2 bases, and 9 bases separated the two germline ends. DNA of the CDR3: TGTGCCACTAGTGTAACTGGGGCCAACGTCCTGACTTTC. Its translation: CATSVTGANVLTF.

The rearrangement joins TRBV3-1 to TRBJ2-7; D unclear. This CDR3 has 14 amino acids. V was trimmed by 0 bases and J by 2 bases, leaving 8 bases between them. Germline lookup yields CDR1 LGHDT and CDR2 YNNKEL (reference sequence). The CDR3 sequence is CASSQDLTAYEQYF. In nucleotides, the CDR3 is TGTGCCAGCAGCCAAGACTTGACGGCCTACGAGCAGTACTTC.

The gene calls are TRBV25-1 and TRBJ2-7, with a tentative D call TRBD1 (6 bases). Germline CDR1 reads MGHDK; CDR2 reads SYGVNS. CDR3 size: 15 residues. V lost 3 bases and J 0 bases, leaving 12 bases between the germline ends. The CDR3 sequence: CASSDRQAYSYEQYF. The CDR3 DNA reads as TGTGCCAGCAGTGACCGACAGGCCTACTCCTACGAGCAGTACTTC.

The chain uses TRBV30 and TRBJ2-1; TRBD2 agrees at 7 bases. CDR3 length: 14 amino acids. The junction had 3 bases not matched to a gene; V was cut back by 4 bases and J by 0 bases. Germline V CDR1 and CDR2: GTSNPN, SVGIG (reference sequence). The CDR3 loop is CAWKAGPSYNEQFF. The CDR3 bases are TGTGCCTGGAAAGCGGGGCCCTCCTACAATGAGCAGTTCTTC.

CDR3 region: CSARGPDRSSYNEQFF. The CDR3, as DNA: TGCAGTGCTAGAGGCCCCGACCGGAGCTCCTACAATGAGCAGTTCTTC. The J gene is TRBJ2-1, the V gene TRBV20-1; no definite D call. V lost 1 base, J lost 0 bases, and 13 bases lay in between. CDR1 DFQATT and CDR2 SNEGSKA come from the germline V gene (reference sequence). CDR3 length equals 16 residues.

The rearrangement links TRBV12-3 or TRBV12-4 to TRBJ1-2; tentative D call: TRBD1 (6 bases). This CDR3 region has 14 residues. The V end lost 5 bases, the J end lost 8 bases, and 18 bases lay between the germline ends. This chain's CDR3 is CASSPKVGGRGYTF. The CDR3 nucleotides are TGTGCCAGCAGTCCAAAAGTAGGGGGTCGAGGCTACACCTTC.

On this clonotype itself: The junction shows a germline mismatch at one end, possibly a read error. This chain connects TRBV7-2 to TRBJ2-5; 12 bases match TRBD2. Germline V gives CDR1 SGHTA, CDR2 FQGNSA. The CDR3 runs to 16 residues. CDR3 residues: CASSLAGGPGQETQYF. CDR3 in DNA: TGTGCCAGCAGCCTAGCGGGGGGGCCGGGTCAAGAGACCCAGTACTTC.

The table lists this clonotype with a count of one. This chain connects TRBV29-1 to TRBJ1-2; TRBD1 is a possible D gene (5 bases). The germline gives CDR1 SQVTM, CDR2 ANQGSEA. CDR3 length: 13 residues. Trimming shortened V by 4 bases and J by 8 bases, and 17 bases separated the two germline ends. The CDR3: CSVGGTRVFGYTF. DNA for the CDR3: TGCAGCGTTGGGGGTACCAGGGTATTCGGCTACACCTTC.

The V call is TRBV7-3, the J call TRBJ1-6, with 7 bases lining up with TRBD1. J lost 9 bases, V lost 5 bases, and 4 bases had no gene match. Germline V gives CDR1 SGHTA, CDR2 FQGTGA. The CDR3 spans 13 residues. CDR3 in DNA: TGTGCCAGCAGCCGACAGGGTGGTTCACCCCTCCACTTT. Protein product: CASSRQGGSPLHF.

This clonotype was observed a handful of times. V is TRBV11-2 and J is TRBJ2-7; the D is unclear. The CDR3 totals 11 residues. The V gene's germline CDR1 is SGHAT and CDR2 FQNNGV. Trimming cost V 2 bases and J 6 bases, with 5 bases left between them. In DNA, the CDR3 is TGTGCCAGCAGCTTAAGCAGCGAGCAGTACTTC. It translates to CASSLSSEQYF.

This clonotype was seen once. The J gene is TRBJ1-5, the V gene TRBV29-1, with 7 bases matching TRBD1. Trimming cost V 5 bases and J 3 bases; bases outside gene matches: 4. Germline V gene sequence: CDR1 SQVTM, CDR2 ANQGSEA. CDR3 length: 13 residues. The chain's CDR3 is CSVWQGVNQPQHF. The CDR3 nucleotides read TGCAGCGTTTGGCAGGGGGTCAATCAGCCCCAGCATTTT.